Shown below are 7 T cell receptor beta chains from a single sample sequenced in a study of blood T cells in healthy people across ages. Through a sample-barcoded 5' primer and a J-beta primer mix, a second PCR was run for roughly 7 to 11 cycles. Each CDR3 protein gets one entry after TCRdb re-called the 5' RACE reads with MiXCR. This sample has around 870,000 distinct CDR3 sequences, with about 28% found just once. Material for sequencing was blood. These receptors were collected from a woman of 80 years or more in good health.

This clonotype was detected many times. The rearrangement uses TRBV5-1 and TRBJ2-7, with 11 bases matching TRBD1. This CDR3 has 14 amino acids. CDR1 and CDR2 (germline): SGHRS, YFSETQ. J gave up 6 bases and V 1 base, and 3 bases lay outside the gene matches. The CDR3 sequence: CASSLRGQGGEQYF. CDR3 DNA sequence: TGCGCCAGCAGCTTGAGGGGACAGGGGGGCGAGCAGTACTTC.

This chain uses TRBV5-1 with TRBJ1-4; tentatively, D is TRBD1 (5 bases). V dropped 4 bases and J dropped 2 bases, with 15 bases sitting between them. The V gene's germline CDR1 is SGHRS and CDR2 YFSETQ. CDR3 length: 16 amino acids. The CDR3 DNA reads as TGCGCCAGCAGCCCGGGGGAGCCGACGACTAATGAAAAACTGTTTTTT. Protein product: CASSPGEPTTNEKLFF. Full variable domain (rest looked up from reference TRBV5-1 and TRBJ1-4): KAGVTQTPRYLIKTRGQQVTLSCSPISGHRSVSWYQQTPGQGLQFLFEYFSETQRNKGNFPGRFSGRQFSNSRSEMNVSTLELGDSALYLCASSPGEPTTNEKLFFGSGTQLSVL.

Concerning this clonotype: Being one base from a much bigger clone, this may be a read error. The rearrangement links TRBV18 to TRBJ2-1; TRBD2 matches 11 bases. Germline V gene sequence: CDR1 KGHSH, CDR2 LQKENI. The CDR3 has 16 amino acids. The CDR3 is CAGSSGLAGLYNEQFF. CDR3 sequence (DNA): TGTGCCGGCTCATCCGGACTAGCGGGCCTCTACAATGAGCAGTTCTTC.

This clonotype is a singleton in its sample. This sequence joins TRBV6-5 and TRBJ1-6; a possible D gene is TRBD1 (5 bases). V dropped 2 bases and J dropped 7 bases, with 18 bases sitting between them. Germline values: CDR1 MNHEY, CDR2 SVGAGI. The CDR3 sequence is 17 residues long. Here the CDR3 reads CASSYTPGSQGNSPLHF. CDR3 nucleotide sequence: TGTGCCAGCAGTTACACCCCCGGGTCCCAGGGCAATTCACCCCTCCACTTT.

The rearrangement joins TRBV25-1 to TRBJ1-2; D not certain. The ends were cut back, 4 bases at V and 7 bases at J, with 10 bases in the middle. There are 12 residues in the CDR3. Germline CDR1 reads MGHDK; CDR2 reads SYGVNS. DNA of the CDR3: TGTGCCAGCAGTGCACCGTGGTCTGGCTACACCTTC. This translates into CASSAPWSGYTF.

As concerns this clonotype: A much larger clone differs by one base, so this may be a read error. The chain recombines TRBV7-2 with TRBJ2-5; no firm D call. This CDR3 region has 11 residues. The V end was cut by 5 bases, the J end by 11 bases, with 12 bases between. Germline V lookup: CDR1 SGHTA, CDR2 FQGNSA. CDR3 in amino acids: CASSPYPEQYF. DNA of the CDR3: TGTGCCAGCAGCCCCTACCCTGAGCAGTACTTC.

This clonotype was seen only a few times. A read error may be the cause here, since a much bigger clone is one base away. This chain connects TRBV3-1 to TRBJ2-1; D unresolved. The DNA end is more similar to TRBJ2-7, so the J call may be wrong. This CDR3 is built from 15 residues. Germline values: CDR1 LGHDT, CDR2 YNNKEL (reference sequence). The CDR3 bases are TGTGCCAGCAGCCAAGTACGGAGCTCCTACAATGAGCAGTACTTC. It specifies CASSQVRSSYNEQYF.